Each of the 4 T cell receptor beta chains below was sequenced from the same sample in a study of shared clonotypes between healthy human individuals. Profiling relied on immunoSEQ multiplex PCR, and the TCRdb table lists in-frame clones only, not all of them. The sample includes just over 2,000,000 clones, approximately 95% seen only once; the top ten take about 1.1%. Terminally differentiated effector memory CD45RA+ cells were left out of the naive CD8 fraction, which was CD45RO-negative and positively selected for CCR7. Input material: naive CD8+ T cells sorted from blood. These receptors were taken from a man between 18 and 29 years old in good health.

The chain couples TRBV18 to TRBJ1-1, with 11 nucleotides matching TRBD1. There are 15 residues in the CDR3. Germline-derived CDR1 and CDR2 are KGHSH and LQKENI. After removal of 3 bases from V and 4 bases from J, the junction contained 4 bases not matched to a gene. The CDR3 spells CASSPADRGPTEAFF. DNA of the CDR3: TGTGCCAGCTCACCGGCGGACAGGGGGCCCACTGAAGCTTTCTTT.

The chain recombines TRBV9 with TRBJ2-2; TRBD2 aligns across 8 bases. V lost 5 bases and J lost 5; bases outside the gene matches: 5. The germline V gene encodes CDR1 SGDLS and CDR2 YYNGEE. This CDR3 comprises 14 residues. The CDR3 region is CASRREEQTGELFF. In DNA form, the CDR3 reads TGTGCCAGCAGGCGGGAGGAACAAACCGGGGAGCTGTTTTTT.

The CDR3 region has the DNA TGTGCCACCAGCAGGCCTGAGAACACCGGGGAGCTGTTTTTT. Translation: CATSRPENTGELFF. This chain joins TRBV15 and TRBJ2-2; no definite D call. The CDR3 consists of 14 residues. Germline assignment: CDR1 LNHNV and CDR2 YYDKDF (reference sequence). Between the trimmed V and J ends, which lost 3 bases and 1 base, there was a span of 6 bases.

Remarks on this clone: The same CDR3 is also encoded by other DNA sequences in this sample. In nucleotides, the CDR3 is TGTGCCAGCAGCTTCGGGGGGGCCTACGAGCAGTACTTC. Encoded protein: CASSFGGAYEQYF. The chain links TRBV11-2 to TRBJ2-7, with 8 positions matching TRBD2. J lost 2 bases, V lost 3 bases, and 0 bases had no gene match. The CDR3 has 13 residues. Germline CDR1 and CDR2: SGHAT and FQNNGV.